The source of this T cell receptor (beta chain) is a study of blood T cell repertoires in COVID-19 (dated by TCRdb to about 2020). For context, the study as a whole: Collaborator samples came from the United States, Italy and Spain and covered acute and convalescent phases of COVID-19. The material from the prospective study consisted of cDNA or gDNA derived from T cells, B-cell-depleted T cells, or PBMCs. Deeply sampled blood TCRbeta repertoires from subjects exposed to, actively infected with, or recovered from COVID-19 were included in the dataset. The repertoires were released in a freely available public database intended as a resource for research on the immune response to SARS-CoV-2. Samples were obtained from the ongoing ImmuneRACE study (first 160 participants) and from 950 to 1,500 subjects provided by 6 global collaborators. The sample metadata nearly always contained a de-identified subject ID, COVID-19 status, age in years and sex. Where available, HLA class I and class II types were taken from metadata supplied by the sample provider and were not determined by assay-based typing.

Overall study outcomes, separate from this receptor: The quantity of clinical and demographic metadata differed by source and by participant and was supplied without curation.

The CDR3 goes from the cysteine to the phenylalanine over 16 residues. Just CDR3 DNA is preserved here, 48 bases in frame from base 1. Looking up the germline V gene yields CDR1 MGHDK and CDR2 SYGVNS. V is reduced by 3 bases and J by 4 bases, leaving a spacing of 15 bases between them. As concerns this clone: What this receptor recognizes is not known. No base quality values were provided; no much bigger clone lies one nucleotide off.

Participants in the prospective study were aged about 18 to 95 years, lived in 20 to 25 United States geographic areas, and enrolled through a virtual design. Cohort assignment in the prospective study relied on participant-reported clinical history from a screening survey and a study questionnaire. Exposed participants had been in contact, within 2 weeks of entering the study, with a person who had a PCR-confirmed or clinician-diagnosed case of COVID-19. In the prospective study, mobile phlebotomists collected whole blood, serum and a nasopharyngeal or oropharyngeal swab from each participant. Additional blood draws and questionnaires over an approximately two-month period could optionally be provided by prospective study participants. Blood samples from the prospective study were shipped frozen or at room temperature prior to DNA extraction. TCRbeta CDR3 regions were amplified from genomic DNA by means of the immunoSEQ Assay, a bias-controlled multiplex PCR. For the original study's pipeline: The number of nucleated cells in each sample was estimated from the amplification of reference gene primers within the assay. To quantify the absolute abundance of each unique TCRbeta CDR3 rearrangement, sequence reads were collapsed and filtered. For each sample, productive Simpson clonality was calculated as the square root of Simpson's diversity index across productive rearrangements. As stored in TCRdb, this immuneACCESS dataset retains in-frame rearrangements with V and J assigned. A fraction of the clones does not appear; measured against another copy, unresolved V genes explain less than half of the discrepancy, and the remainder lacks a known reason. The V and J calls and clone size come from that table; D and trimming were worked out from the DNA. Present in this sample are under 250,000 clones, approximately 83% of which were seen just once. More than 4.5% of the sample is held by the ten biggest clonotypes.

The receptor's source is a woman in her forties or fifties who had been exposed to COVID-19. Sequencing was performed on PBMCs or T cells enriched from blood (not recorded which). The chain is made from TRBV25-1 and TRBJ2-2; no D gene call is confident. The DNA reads TGTGCCAGCAGTGATTTTGTCGGTTTTGGCACCGGGGAGCTGTTTTTT. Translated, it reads CASSDFVGFGTGELFF.